This entry lists 6 T cell receptor beta chains sequenced from one sample in a study of cytomegalovirus exposure and HLA in healthy donors (dated by TCRdb to about 2017). Library preparation employed the immunoSEQ multiplex PCR assay. For the multiplex PCR, a mixture combining 60 forward primers for TCR Vbeta segments and 13 reverse primers for TCR Jbeta segments was used. TCRdb obtained this table from immuneACCESS and retained in-frame rearrangements with V and J assigned. These tables miss some clones; where compared with another copy, unresolved V genes account for less than half of the shortfall, and the remainder is unexplained. The sample has 150,000 to 200,000 clones on record. The biggest ten clones account for approximately 6.9% of the sample. The source material was PBMCs. These receptors came from a man aged 25-45 years in good health and CMV-seronegative.

The chain combines TRBV9 with TRBJ1-3; tentative D call: TRBD1 (5 bases). Trimming left V 7 bases short and J 0 bases short, with 23 bases between. In germline, CDR1 is SGDLS, CDR2 YYNGEE. The CDR3 consists of 18 residues. The CDR3 DNA reads TGTGCCAGCGCCCGAGGTGGGGCAGTTCCCCTCTCTGGAAACACCATATATTTT. Encoded protein: CASARGGAVPLSGNTIYF.

The V call is TRBV18, the J call TRBJ2-7; 9 positions match TRBD1. This CDR3 has 17 residues. V shed 0 bases, J shed 1 base, and the junction held 7 bases outside the gene matches. The germline V gene has CDR1 KGHSH and CDR2 LQKENI. CDR3 nucleotides: TGTGCCAGCTCACCACCGGGACAGGGATTCCTGTCCTACGAGCAGTACTTC. Its translation: CASSPPGQGFLSYEQYF.

The chain has TRBV18 and TRBJ2-1; 8 bases agree with TRBD1. CDR3 length: 14 amino acids. Germline values: CDR1 KGHSH, CDR2 LQKENI. V dropped 6 bases and J dropped 9; count of bases not matched to a gene: 10. This chain's CDR3 is CASSDGQGSGEQFF. Written as DNA, the CDR3 is TGTGCCAGCTCGGATGGACAGGGAAGTGGTGAGCAGTTCTTC.

The chain is built from TRBV6-4 and TRBJ1-6; the D is unclear. The CDR3 length is 13 residues. V was trimmed by 5 bases and J by 7 bases, leaving 9 bases between them. Germline CDR1 reads MRHNA; CDR2 reads SNTAGT. The DNA for the CDR3 is TGTGCCAGCAGTCCGGGTGCCAATTCACCCCTCCACTTT. Protein: CASSPGANSPLHF.

The chain links TRBV20-1 to TRBJ2-3; D is uncertain. The CDR3 totals 11 residues. Trimming removed 6 bases from V and 8 bases from J, with 12 bases in between. Germline V CDR1 and CDR2: DFQATT, SNEGSKA (reference sequence). DNA for the CDR3: TGCAGTGCGATTAGCTTTGGTACGCAGTATTTT. It specifies CSAISFGTQYF.

The genes are TRBV28 and TRBJ2-7; D might be TRBD1 (6 bases). The CDR3 has 13 amino acids. Trimming removed 6 bases from V and 3 bases from J, with 12 bases in between. Germline-derived CDR1 and CDR2 are MDHEN and SYDVKM. CDR3 in DNA: TGTGCCAGCAGCATCGGACAGTACTACGAGCAGTACTTC. Amino acids: CASSIGQYYEQYF.